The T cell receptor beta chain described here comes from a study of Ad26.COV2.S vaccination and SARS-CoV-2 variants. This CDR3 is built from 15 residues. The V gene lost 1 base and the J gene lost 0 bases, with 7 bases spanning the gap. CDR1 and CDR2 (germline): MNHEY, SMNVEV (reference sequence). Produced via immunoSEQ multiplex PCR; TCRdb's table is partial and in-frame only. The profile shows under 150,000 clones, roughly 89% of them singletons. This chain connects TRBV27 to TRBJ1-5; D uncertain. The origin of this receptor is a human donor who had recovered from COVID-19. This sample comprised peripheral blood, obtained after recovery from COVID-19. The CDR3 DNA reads TGTGCCAGCAGTTTATGGTCGGGTAGCAATCAGCCCCAGCATTTT. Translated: CASSLWSGSNQPQHF.